Sequencing of this T cell receptor (beta chain) was carried out in a study of control samples from healthy donors and cancer patients. The CDR3 is 15 residues long. The assay was immunoSEQ multiplex PCR, and TCRdb's table has in-frame clones only and misses some. The sample holds 100,000 to 150,000 clones; 85% to 95% are singletons and the top ten take about 9%. This chain connects TRBV21-1 to TRBJ1-1; the table assigns TRBD1, which was not confirmed against the DNA. TRBV21-1 is flagged as a pseudogene. The sample was blood. The sequence was obtained from a man aged 18 to 30 in good health. CDR3 region: CANSPDRVDSSEAFF. DNA of the CDR3: TGTGCCAACTCACCGGACAGGGTAGACTCTAGTGAAGCTTTCTTT.